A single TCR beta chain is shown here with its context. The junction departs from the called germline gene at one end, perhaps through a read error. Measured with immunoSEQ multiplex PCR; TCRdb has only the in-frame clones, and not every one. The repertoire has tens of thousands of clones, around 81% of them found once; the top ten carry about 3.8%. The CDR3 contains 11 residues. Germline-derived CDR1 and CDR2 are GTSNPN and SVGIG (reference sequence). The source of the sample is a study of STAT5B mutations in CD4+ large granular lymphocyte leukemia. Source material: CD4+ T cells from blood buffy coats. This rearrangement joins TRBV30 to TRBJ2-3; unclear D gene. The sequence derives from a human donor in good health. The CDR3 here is CAWSVADAQYF. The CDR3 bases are TGTGCCTGGAGTGTCGCAGATGCGCAGTATTTT.